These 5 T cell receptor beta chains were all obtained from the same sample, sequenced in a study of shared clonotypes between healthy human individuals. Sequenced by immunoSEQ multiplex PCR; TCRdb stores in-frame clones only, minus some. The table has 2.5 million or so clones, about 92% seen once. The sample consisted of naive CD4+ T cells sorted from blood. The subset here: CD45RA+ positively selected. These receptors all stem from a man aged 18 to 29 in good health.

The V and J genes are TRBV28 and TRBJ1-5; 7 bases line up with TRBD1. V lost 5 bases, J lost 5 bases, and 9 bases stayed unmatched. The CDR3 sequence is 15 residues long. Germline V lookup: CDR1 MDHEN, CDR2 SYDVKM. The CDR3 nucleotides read TGTGCCAGCAGTCCGACGACAGGGACTCATCAGCCCCAGCATTTT. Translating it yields CASSPTTGTHQPQHF.

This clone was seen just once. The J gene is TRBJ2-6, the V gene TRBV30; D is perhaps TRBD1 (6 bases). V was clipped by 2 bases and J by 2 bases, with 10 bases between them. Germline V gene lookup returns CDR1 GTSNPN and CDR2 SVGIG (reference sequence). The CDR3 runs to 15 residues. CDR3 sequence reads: CAWSPNRAGANVLTF. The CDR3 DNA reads TGTGCCTGGAGTCCTAACAGGGCTGGGGCCAACGTCCTGACTTTC. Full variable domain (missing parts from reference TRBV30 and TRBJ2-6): SQTIHQWPATLVQPVGSPLSLECTVEGTSNPNLYWYRQAAGRGLQLLFYSVGIGQISSEVPQNLSASRPQDRQFILSSKKLLLSDSGFYLCAWSPNRAGANVLTFGAGSRLTVL.

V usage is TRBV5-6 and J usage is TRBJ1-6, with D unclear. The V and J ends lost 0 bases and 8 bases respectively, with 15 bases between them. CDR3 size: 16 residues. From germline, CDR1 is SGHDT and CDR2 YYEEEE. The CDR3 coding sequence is TGTGCCAGCAGCTTGGGGGTTGGCGGTAAGTATTCACCCCTCCACTTT. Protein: CASSLGVGGKYSPLHF. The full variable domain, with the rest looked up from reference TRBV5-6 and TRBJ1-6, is DAGVTQSPTHLIKTRGQQVTLRCSPKSGHDTVSWYQQALGQGPQFIFQYYEEEERQRGNFPDRFSGHQFPNYSSELNVNALLLGDSALYLCASSLGVGGKYSPLHFGNGTRLTVT.

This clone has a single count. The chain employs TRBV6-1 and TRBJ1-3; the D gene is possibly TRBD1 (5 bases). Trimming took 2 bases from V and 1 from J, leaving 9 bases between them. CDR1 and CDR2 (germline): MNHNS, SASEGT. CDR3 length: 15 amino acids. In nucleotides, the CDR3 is TGTGCCAGCAGTGAACGGGGGAGGTCTGGAAACACCATATATTTT. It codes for CASSERGRSGNTIYF.

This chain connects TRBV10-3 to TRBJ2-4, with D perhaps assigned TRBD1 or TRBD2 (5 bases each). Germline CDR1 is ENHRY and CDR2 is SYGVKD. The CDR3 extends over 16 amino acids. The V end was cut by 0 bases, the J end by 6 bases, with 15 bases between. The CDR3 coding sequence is TGTGCCATCAGTGAGTCGGAGGCAGGGAGTATAAACATTCAGTACTTC. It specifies CAISESEAGSINIQYF.